This T cell receptor (beta chain) comes out of a study of blood T cell repertoires in COVID-19. Study overall: COVID-19 samples, acute and convalescent, were from the United States, Italy and Spain. PBMCs, B-cell-depleted T cells, or T cells provided the cDNA or gDNA that made up the material.

V lost 0 bases, J lost 3 bases, and 7 bases stayed unmatched. The CDR3 covers 18 residues. In germline, CDR1 is SGHRS, CDR2 YFSETQ. Per the original methods: Using reference gene primer amplification, nucleated cell counts were estimated. Assay used: immunoSEQ multiplex PCR; TCRdb lists only in-frame clones, some missing. The V and J calls and clone size come from that table; D and trimming were worked out from the DNA. This sample has 150,000 or so clones; approximately 91% occur once, and the top ten carry under 2.5%. The receptor comes from a woman aged 70 to 79 with acute or convalescent COVID-19. The V call is TRBV5-1, the J call TRBJ2-3; TRBD2 agrees at 13 bases. Sequencing input: peripheral blood. This chain's CDR3 is CASSLVGTSGVGTDTQYF. The DNA of the CDR3 is TGCGCCAGCAGCTTGGTGGGGACTAGCGGGGTCGGGACAGATACGCAGTATTTT.